Sequencing of this T cell receptor (beta chain) was carried out in a study of CD8+CD57+ T cells in acquired aplastic anemia. Study-wide context: When averaged, DNA from sorted CD4+ and CD8+ cells came to approximately 3 ug.

In regard to this clonotype: The antigen remains undetermined.

This CDR3 contains 15 residues. The V and J ends lost 5 bases and 8 bases, in that order; junction bases with no gene match: 9. Germline CDR1 reads KGHDR; CDR2 reads SFDVKD. CDR3 and TCR beta VDJ profiling relied on genomic DNA as the template. TCRdb redid the calling of the reads with MiXCR, one entry per CDR3 protein. The sample comprises about 210,000 distinct CDR3 sequences, about 37% of which are singletons, and 0.95% to 1.2% rests with the top ten. General study findings and limits: Patients and controls were found to share twenty-nine CD8+ CDR3 sequences.

J is TRBJ2-1 and V is TRBV24-1; 9 bases are a match to TRBD2. This TCR came from a human donor in good health, serving as a control. The sequenced sample consisted of sorted CD4+, CD8+, or CD8+CD57+ T cells (not recorded which) from PBMCs. The CDR3 coding sequence is TGTGCCACCAGTGTTGCGCGCGGGGGGGCATATGAGCAGTTCTTC. The encoded protein is CATSVARGGAYEQFF.